These T cell receptor beta chains were read from a single sample in a study of siplizumab effects on memory and regulatory T cells. Sequencing was performed with immunoSEQ multiplex PCR; in TCRdb, only in-frame clones are kept and a portion is missing. This repertoire shows approximately 82,000 clones, about 91% found once; its top ten account for approximately 1.4%. The sequencing input was Tregs sorted from blood. The receptors stem from a human donor in good health. Each CDR3 is given with its conserved first and last residue. The D gene is left open where the match is weak. Expanded clones get a size class; other rows say once, few or many, or leave the size out.

DNA	CDR3	size	D	V	J
TGTGCCACCAGCAGAGATGGACAGGGTTCTAGTCAGCCCCAGCATTTT	CATSRDGQGSSQPQHF	.	TRBD1	TRBV15	TRBJ1-5
TGTGCCAGTAGTATACGGAGCAGCATAGCCAAAAACATTCAGTACTTC	CASSIRSSIAKNIQYF	.	.	TRBV19	TRBJ2-4
TGTGCCAGCAGCCCCAGGGTCGCCAAAAACATTCAGTACTTC	CASSPRVAKNIQYF	.	.	TRBV9	TRBJ2-4
TGCGCCAGCAGCCCCTGGAGTGGGGGGACCTCTGGAAACACCATATATTTT	CASSPWSGGTSGNTIYF	.	.	TRBV5-1	TRBJ1-3
TGCGCCAGCAGCCCGCGACCGGGACAGGCCACCGGGGAGCTGTTTTTT	CASSPRPGQATGELFF	.	TRBD1	TRBV5-1	TRBJ2-2
TGCGCCAGCAGCAGCCTCGGGGAGCTGTTTTTT	CASSSLGELFF	.	.	TRBV5-1	TRBJ2-2
TGTGCCAGTACCCTTAAACCGGGACAGGGAAGGTATGGCTACACCTTC	CASTLKPGQGRYGYTF	.	TRBD1	TRBV19	TRBJ1-2
TGTGCCAGCTCACGGACTAGCGGGGGGGCGGACCTTTCCTACGAGCAGTACTTC	CASSRTSGGADLSYEQYF	.	TRBD2	TRBV18	TRBJ2-7
TGTGCCAGCAGCCCCCACGCGTGGACAGATACGCAGTATTTT	CASSPHAWTDTQYF	.	.	TRBV7-3	TRBJ2-3
TGTGCCAGCAGCCCGGACCATACGCAGTATTTT	CASSPDHTQYF	.	.	TRBV7-6	TRBJ2-3
TGCAGCGTTGAGTCGGACAGATACACTGAAGCTTTCTTT	CSVESDRYTEAFF	.	.	TRBV29-1	TRBJ1-1
TGTGCCAGCAGCCTCTCCCGTGCGGGTGACATTCAGTACTTC	CASSLSRAGDIQYF	medium-sized	.	TRBV28	TRBJ2-4
TGCGCCAGCACAGGGGCAAACACCATATATTTT	CASTGANTIYF	.	.	TRBV5-1	TRBJ1-3
TGCGCCAGCAGCTTGGGTGGGGCGAACACTGAAGCTTTCTTT	CASSLGGANTEAFF	.	.	TRBV5-1	TRBJ1-1
TGTGCCAGCAGCTTGGAGGGGGTCTCCTATAATTCACCCCTCCACTTT	CASSLEGVSYNSPLHF	few	.	TRBV5-5	TRBJ1-6
TGTGCCAGCTCACACGGGACAGGGAAGTCTCAAGAGACCCAGTACTTC	CASSHGTGKSQETQYF	.	TRBD1	TRBV18	TRBJ2-5
TGTGCCAGCAGCCCCAATATAGGGCTGGCTGGGGAGACCCAGTACTTC	CASSPNIGLAGETQYF	once	.	TRBV5-8	TRBJ2-5
TGTGCCAGCAGCCCCGGGACCTCCCTCTACAATGAGCAGTTCTTC	CASSPGTSLYNEQFF	.	.	TRBV7-3	TRBJ2-1
TGTGCCAGCAGCTTAGTTCCGGGAAGCGGTGGCTACACCTTC	CASSLVPGSGGYTF	.	.	TRBV7-2	TRBJ1-2
TGTGCCAGCAGCGTACTAGCGGGGGGCACAGATACGCAGTATTTT	CASSVLAGGTDTQYF	.	TRBD2	TRBV9	TRBJ2-3
TGTGCCAGCAGCTTGTTCGGGTACACTGAAGCTTTCTTT	CASSLFGYTEAFF	.	.	TRBV5-4	TRBJ1-1
TGTGCCAGCAGGATGGGGGCAGTCTGGAATCAGCCCCAGCATTTT	CASRMGAVWNQPQHF	.	.	TRBV2	TRBJ1-5
TGCGCCAGCAGCAAGTCCGGGATTGGGAATCAGCCCCAGCATTTT	CASSKSGIGNQPQHF	.	.	TRBV5-1	TRBJ1-5
TGTGCCAGCATCAACAGGGAAGCCGGGGAGCTGTTTTTT	CASINREAGELFF	.	.	TRBV2	TRBJ2-2
TGCGCCAGCAGCCCGGGAGGCAATCAGCCCCAGCATTTT	CASSPGGNQPQHF	.	.	TRBV5-1	TRBJ1-5
TGCGCCAGCAGCTTGGTCCAGAGCACAGATACGCAGTATTTT	CASSLVQSTDTQYF	.	.	TRBV5-1	TRBJ2-3
TGTGCCAGCTCACCGGCAGAAGAGACCCAGTACTTC	CASSPAEETQYF	.	.	TRBV18	TRBJ2-5
TGTGCCAGCTCCGACTCGGGGGCGGGGACAGATACGCAGTATTTT	CASSDSGAGTDTQYF	.	.	TRBV18	TRBJ2-3
TGTGCCAGCAGCGGACAGCTTGAAGCTTTCTTT	CASSGQLEAFF	.	.	TRBV2	TRBJ1-1
TGTGCCAGCAGCGCACAGATGTATGGCTACACCTTC	CASSAQMYGYTF	once	.	TRBV9	TRBJ1-2
TGTGCCAGCAGCGTAGCTGGGTCGTGGCGGGGGAAAGAGACCCAGTACTTC	CASSVAGSWRGKETQYF	.	TRBD2	TRBV9	TRBJ2-5
TGTGCCAGCGGGGGACCATACGAGCAGTACTTC	CASGGPYEQYF	.	.	TRBV28	TRBJ2-7
TGTGCCTGGAGGGGTGAGCGGGGGGAGATCCACGAGCAGTACTTC	CAWRGERGEIHEQYF	.	TRBD2	TRBV30	TRBJ2-7
TGTGCCAGTTTGACAGCTGGAAACACCATATATTTT	CASLTAGNTIYF	.	.	TRBV28	TRBJ1-3
TGTGCCAGCTCACCACAGGGGTTCTGGGAGCAGTACTTC	CASSPQGFWEQYF	.	.	TRBV18	TRBJ2-5
TGCGCCAGCAGCTTTGCCGGGACGCAGGCACCCTACGAGCAGTACTTC	CASSFAGTQAPYEQYF	.	.	TRBV5-1	TRBJ2-7
TGTGCCAGCAGCTCGGGGCCGGGCGGTGGCAATCAGCCCCAGCATTTT	CASSSGPGGGNQPQHF	once	.	TRBV11-2	TRBJ1-5
TGTGCCAGTAGTAGCGGGGGCGGAAAGTACCAAGAGACCCAGTACTTC	CASSSGGGKYQETQYF	.	.	TRBV19	TRBJ2-5
TGTGCCAGCAGTGATGAAGGGGGGGCAGATACGCAGTATTTT	CASSDEGGADTQYF	once	.	TRBV6-4	TRBJ2-3
TGTGCCACCAGCAGAGATATGTTCGCCGCGAGACTAGCGGACGGAGAGACCCAGTACTTC	CATSRDMFAARLADGETQYF	.	TRBD2	TRBV15	TRBJ2-5
TGCAGCGTTTTCTCGCCTAACTATGGCTACACCTTC	CSVFSPNYGYTF	.	.	TRBV29-1	TRBJ1-2
TGCGCCAGCAGCCCTAGCGGGGGGCACTCCTACAATGAGCAGTTCTTC	CASSPSGGHSYNEQFF	.	TRBD2	TRBV5-1	TRBJ2-1
TGTGCCAGCTCACCACAGGGGGCCCTCGAGCAGTACTTC	CASSPQGALEQYF	.	TRBD1	TRBV18	TRBJ2-7
TGTGCCAGCAGTTTAGGAATTAACTATGGCTACACCTTC	CASSLGINYGYTF	few	.	TRBV27	TRBJ1-2
TGTGCCAGCAGCTTAAGCGGGGGACCACCCTACGAGCAGTACTTC	CASSLSGGPPYEQYF	.	TRBD2	TRBV9	TRBJ2-7
TGTGCCAGTAGTCGGGACTGGAGCTCTGGAAACACCATATATTTT	CASSRDWSSGNTIYF	.	.	TRBV19	TRBJ1-3
TGTGCCACCAGCCCCAGGGGGGCGTTTGGCTACACCTTC	CATSPRGAFGYTF	.	TRBD1	TRBV15	TRBJ1-2
TGCGCCAGCAGCTTGGCCCAGGGGGGCTTCAGCTCCTATAATTCACCCCTCCACTTT	CASSLAQGGFSSYNSPLHF	.	TRBD1	TRBV5-1	TRBJ1-6
TGTGCCATCAGGAACCTCTCCGGACCCTACACTGAAGCTTTCTTT	CAIRNLSGPYTEAFF	.	.	TRBV10-3	TRBJ1-1
TGTGCTAGTGGTTTGTATGGGGGGAGCTACGAGCAGTACTTC	CASGLYGGSYEQYF	.	.	TRBV12-5	TRBJ2-7
TGTGCCAGCTCACTGGACAGCTTCAATCAGCCCCAGCATTTT	CASSLDSFNQPQHF	.	.	TRBV18	TRBJ1-5
TGCACCAGCAGCCTCGCCGGGACTACATCTAAACCTAAAGAGACCCAGTACTTC	CTSSLAGTTSKPKETQYF	.	.	TRBV1	TRBJ2-5
TGTGCCAGCAGCCCGCACGGGGGAGACACAGATACGCAGTATTTT	CASSPHGGDTDTQYF	.	.	TRBV7-9	TRBJ2-3
TGCGCCAGCAGCCAAGATAGTAGACAGGTTTTAGACGAGCAGTACTTC	CASSQDSRQVLDEQYF	.	.	TRBV4-1	TRBJ2-7
TGTGCCAGCAGTCTCGCCTATGGTGAGCAGTTCTTC	CASSLAYGEQFF	.	.	TRBV6-5	TRBJ2-1
TGCAGCGTTGATACGGGGTCGGGGCCCCAGCATTTT	CSVDTGSGPQHF	.	.	TRBV29-1	TRBJ1-5
TGTGCCAGCTCACCACTTAACCGGGGGGCGCAGGACGAGCAGTACTTC	CASSPLNRGAQDEQYF	.	.	TRBV18	TRBJ2-7
TGTGCCAGCTCGCTCCCGACAGGGGTCTATGGCTACACCTTC	CASSLPTGVYGYTF	.	TRBD1	TRBV18	TRBJ1-2
TGTGCCAGCAGCCCGACAGGGTATAGCAATCAGCCCCAGCATTTT	CASSPTGYSNQPQHF	.	TRBD1	TRBV28	TRBJ1-5